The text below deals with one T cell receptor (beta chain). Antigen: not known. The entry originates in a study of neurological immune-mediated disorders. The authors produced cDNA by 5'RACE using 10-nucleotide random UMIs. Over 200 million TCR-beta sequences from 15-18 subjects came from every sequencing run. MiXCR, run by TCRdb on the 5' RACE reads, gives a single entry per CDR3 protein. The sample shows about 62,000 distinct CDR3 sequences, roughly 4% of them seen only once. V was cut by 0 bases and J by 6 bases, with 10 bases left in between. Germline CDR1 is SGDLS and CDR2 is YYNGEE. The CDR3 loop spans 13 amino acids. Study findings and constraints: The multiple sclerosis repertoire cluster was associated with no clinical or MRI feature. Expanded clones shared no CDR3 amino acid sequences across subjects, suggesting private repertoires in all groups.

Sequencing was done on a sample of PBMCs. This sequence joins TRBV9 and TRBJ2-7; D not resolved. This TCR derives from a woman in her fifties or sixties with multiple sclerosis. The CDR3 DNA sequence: TGTGCCAGCAGCGTAGGGGATTATGGCGAGCAGTACTTC. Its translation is CASSVGDYGEQYF.